This T cell receptor beta chain was found in a study of T cell repertoires in cytomegalovirus infection. Study observations and caveats: The ex vivo response showed dominance by HLA-C-restricted CMV-specific TCR beta clonotypes.

Concerning this clonotype itself: Its specificity is unknown.

CDR1 is LNHDA and CDR2 is SQIVND in the germline V gene (reference sequence). V gave up 2 bases and J gave up 6 bases, with 8 bases separating them. The CDR3 is 13 amino acids. MiXCR, run by TCRdb on the reads, gives a single entry per CDR3 protein. The repertoire includes roughly 990,000 distinct CDR3 sequences, roughly 30% of them detected once, and 11% to 15% sits in the top ten. The V and J genes are TRBV19 and TRBJ1-5; D is unclear. Here the sequenced sample was cultured CD8+ T cells from PBMCs, taken from culture after CMV antigen stimulation. The receptor comes from a human donor in good health (CMV status not recorded). Some clones in this sample may be carry-over from other donors' samples. CDR3 amino acids: CASSIRGTQPQHF. The CDR3 DNA follows: TGTGCCAGTAGTATAAGAGGCACTCAGCCCCAGCATTTT.